There are a few counts of the clone carrying this TCR beta chain. These data belong to a study of blood T cell repertoires in COVID-19. As for the study in general: Both acute and convalescent COVID-19 samples were obtained from the United States, Italy and Spain. PBMCs, B-cell-depleted T cells, or T cells provided the cDNA or gDNA that made up the material.

Authors' methods: Cell counts per sample came from amplifying reference gene primers. Assay used: immunoSEQ multiplex PCR; TCRdb lists only in-frame clones, some missing. That table is the source of V, J and clone size, and D and trimming were worked out from the DNA. The data hold approximately 210,000 clones, with 84% observed a single time. V lost 2 bases and J 7 bases, leaving 15 bases between the germline ends. CDR1 is MNHNS and CDR2 is SASEGT in the germline V gene. CDR3 length equals 15 residues. The sequenced material came from peripheral blood. V usage is TRBV6-1 and J usage is TRBJ1-5, with D unclear. The receptor was isolated from a woman aged 70 to 79 with active or convalescent COVID-19. The CDR3 sequence: CASSELAGVGQPQHF. CDR3 sequence (DNA): TGTGCCAGCAGTGAATTGGCCGGGGTAGGACAGCCCCAGCATTTT.